This record concerns one T cell receptor (beta chain) sequence. Its specificity is not known. This specimen belongs to a study of graft-versus-host responses after intestinal transplantation. The wider study: After anti-thymocyte globulin induction, recipients took tacrolimus and steroids for 3 to 4 years.

The data were produced by immunoSEQ multiplex PCR, yet TCRdb's version contains in-frame clones alone and is incomplete. The sample records approximately 88,000 clones, 85% to 90% being singletons. Germline assignment: CDR1 SGDLS and CDR2 YYNGEE. The V gene end was trimmed by 3 bases and the J gene end by 4 bases; junction bases not matched to a gene: 1. This CDR3 is built from 13 residues. Study findings and constraints: Early post-transplant HvG declines tracked with peak circulating GvH clone levels.

The receptor was isolated from a human donor who received an intestinal transplant. V gene TRBV9 combines with J gene TRBJ1-3; 7 bases are a match to TRBD1. The sample in question was unstimulated CD4+ T cells sorted from spleen or lymph node cells, obtained before intestinal transplant. CDR3 amino acids: CASSAGQGNTIYF. The CDR3 coding sequence is TGTGCCAGCAGCGCGGGACAGGGAAACACCATATATTTT.